The clone carrying this T cell receptor beta chain occurred many times. The data belong to a study of regulatory T cells in long-lasting Graves disease. The authors built TCR beta libraries using iRepertoire HTBI primers and Arm-PCR of CDR3 regions. Each CDR3 protein is one row after TCRdb ran MiXCR on the multiplex PCR reads. The table lists 390,000 or so distinct CDR3 sequences, roughly 20% of them singletons. Specified time point: persistent/refractory GD, antithyroid drugs over 5 years with positive TRAb. Preparation of the TCR library used RNA extracted from PBMCs. J was trimmed by 1 base and V by 8 bases; bases with no gene match: 5. Per germline, CDR1 MNHNS and CDR2 SASEGT. The CDR3 is made up of 14 amino acids.

This chain connects TRBV6-1 to TRBJ1-5; the match to TRBD1 covers 7 bases. Sequences were derived from peripheral blood mononuclear cells (PBMCs), sampled when the disease was refractory, from a patient treated with antithyroid drugs. The source is a woman aged 40 to 49 with Graves disease. The CDR3 nucleotides are TGTGCCAGCCAAGGGACAGCGAGCAATCAGCCCCAGCATTTT. It is translated as CASQGTASNQPQHF.